Listed below are T cell receptor beta chains from one sample, sequenced in a study of cytomegalovirus exposure and HLA in healthy donors. TCRdb's table, derived via immunoSEQ multiplex PCR, lists solely in-frame clones and lacks some. This sample has 150,000 to 200,000 clones, with roughly nine tenths found just once. Sequenced input: PBMCs. Receptors were obtained from a boy aged 2 to 10 in good health and CMV-seronegative. Each CDR3 is given with its conserved first and last residue. Each record gives: V gene, D gene, clone size, J gene, CDR3 DNA, CDR3 protein. D genes are given only for firm matches. The size field is filled for only some rows; it gives once, few, many or a size class.

v_gene: TRBV28; d_gene: NA; abundance: NA; j_gene: TRBJ2-7; CDR3nt: TGTGCCAGCAGTGCGCTCTTTGCGGCCGATCAACGACGGGCCTACGAGCAGTACTTC; CDR3aa: CASSALFAADQRRAYEQYF
v_gene: TRBV5-4; d_gene: NA; abundance: NA; j_gene: TRBJ1-2; CDR3nt: TGTGCCAGCAGCTTGGAACACCTCAACTATGGCTACACCTTC; CDR3aa: CASSLEHLNYGYTF
v_gene: TRBV27; d_gene: NA; abundance: few; j_gene: TRBJ2-7; CDR3nt: TGTGCCAGCAGTTTAGGACAGCTCTCCTACGAGCAGTACTTC; CDR3aa: CASSLGQLSYEQYF
v_gene: TRBV10-3; d_gene: NA; abundance: few; j_gene: TRBJ2-6; CDR3nt: TGTGCCATCACCCAGGGAGGTTCCTCTGGGGCCAACGTCCTGACTTTC; CDR3aa: CAITQGGSSGANVLTF
v_gene: TRBV15; d_gene: TRBD1; abundance: once; j_gene: TRBJ2-2; CDR3nt: TGTGCCACCAGCAGAGTCGGGCAGGGGGCCGACACCGGGGAGCTGTTTTTT; CDR3aa: CATSRVGQGADTGELFF
v_gene: TRBV7-6; d_gene: TRBD2; abundance: once; j_gene: TRBJ2-3; CDR3nt: TGTGCCAGCAGCCCGACTAGCGGAAAGGCAGATACGCAGTATTTT; CDR3aa: CASSPTSGKADTQYF
v_gene: TRBV11-2; d_gene: NA; abundance: NA; j_gene: TRBJ2-2; CDR3nt: TGTGCCAGCAGCTTAGAGTGGGGGGACAGAAACACCGGGGAGCTGTTTTTT; CDR3aa: CASSLEWGDRNTGELFF
v_gene: TRBV6-1; d_gene: NA; abundance: NA; j_gene: TRBJ2-3; CDR3nt: TGTGCCAGCAGTGATTCGGGACTGCCTAATCAGTATTTT; CDR3aa: CASSDSGLPNQYF
v_gene: TRBV9; d_gene: NA; abundance: NA; j_gene: TRBJ2-7; CDR3nt: TGTGCCAGCAGCGTAGGTCTGTACGGCTACGAGCAGTACTTC; CDR3aa: CASSVGLYGYEQYF
v_gene: TRBV28; d_gene: NA; abundance: NA; j_gene: TRBJ2-7; CDR3nt: TGTGCCAGCAAGAGGACGGGAACCTACGAGCAGTACTTC; CDR3aa: CASKRTGTYEQYF
v_gene: TRBV5-1; d_gene: TRBD2; abundance: NA; j_gene: TRBJ2-5; CDR3nt: TGCGCCAGCAGTTCCCCCAGCGGGACCGGAGGGACCCAGTACTTC; CDR3aa: CASSSPSGTGGTQYF
v_gene: TRBV28; d_gene: NA; abundance: NA; j_gene: TRBJ1-2; CDR3nt: TGTGCCAGCAGCTACGAGAGGCCCTTCTACACCTTC; CDR3aa: CASSYERPFYTF
v_gene: TRBV27; d_gene: TRBD1; abundance: NA; j_gene: TRBJ1-3; CDR3nt: TGTGCCAGCAGCCAGGGGGGCCCAGACCGCTCTGGAAACACCATATATTTT; CDR3aa: CASSQGGPDRSGNTIYF
v_gene: TRBV7-9; d_gene: TRBD1; abundance: few; j_gene: TRBJ1-4; CDR3nt: TGTGCCAGCTTCGAGACAGGGCGGGGTAATGAAAAACTGTTTTTT; CDR3aa: CASFETGRGNEKLFF
v_gene: TRBV19; d_gene: NA; abundance: NA; j_gene: TRBJ1-3; CDR3nt: TGTGCCACAAGCAGGTGGGGCGCGGACAGCTCTGGAAACACCATATATTTT; CDR3aa: CATSRWGADSSGNTIYF
v_gene: TRBV2; d_gene: NA; abundance: NA; j_gene: TRBJ1-2; CDR3nt: TGTGCCAGCAGTGAATCGACAGGAGTCTATGGCTACACCTTC; CDR3aa: CASSESTGVYGYTF
v_gene: TRBV11-1; d_gene: TRBD1; abundance: NA; j_gene: TRBJ2-1; CDR3nt: TGTGCCAGCAGCTCCACTAGACAGGGGGCGCTGAATGAGCAGTTCTTC; CDR3aa: CASSSTRQGALNEQFF
v_gene: TRBV2; d_gene: TRBD2; abundance: NA; j_gene: TRBJ2-5; CDR3nt: TGTGCCAGCAGGGGGGGACTAGCAGTGGAGACCCAGTACTTC; CDR3aa: CASRGGLAVETQYF
v_gene: TRBV7-2; d_gene: TRBD2; abundance: NA; j_gene: TRBJ2-1; CDR3nt: TGTGCCAGCAGCGTCAGAGGCGGGGGGGCCGGGTACAATGAGCAGTTCTTC; CDR3aa: CASSVRGGGAGYNEQFF
v_gene: TRBV5-1; d_gene: TRBD2; abundance: NA; j_gene: TRBJ2-7; CDR3nt: TGCGCCAGCAGCTTGGAAGGCCAGCTAGCGGGATGGACCTACGAGCAGTACTTC; CDR3aa: CASSLEGQLAGWTYEQYF
v_gene: TRBV11-2; d_gene: NA; abundance: NA; j_gene: TRBJ1-3; CDR3nt: TGTGCCAGCAGCTTGAGTACCTCTGGAAACACCATATATTTT; CDR3aa: CASSLSTSGNTIYF
v_gene: TRBV11-2; d_gene: NA; abundance: NA; j_gene: TRBJ1-5; CDR3nt: TGTGCCAGCAGCTTAGATAACACCGCTCAGCCCCAGCATTTT; CDR3aa: CASSLDNTAQPQHF
v_gene: TRBV7-9; d_gene: TRBD2; abundance: NA; j_gene: TRBJ2-1; CDR3nt: TGTGCCAGCAGTACCGGGACTAGCGGATACAATGAGCAGTTCTTC; CDR3aa: CASSTGTSGYNEQFF
v_gene: TRBV13; d_gene: TRBD2; abundance: NA; j_gene: TRBJ2-7; CDR3nt: TGTGCCAGCAGGTTTCTAGCGGGGTCCTACGAGCAGTACTTC; CDR3aa: CASRFLAGSYEQYF
v_gene: TRBV30; d_gene: TRBD1; abundance: NA; j_gene: TRBJ2-3; CDR3nt: TGTGCCTGGAGCGGGACAGGGGGCTTCACAGATACGCAGTATTTT; CDR3aa: CAWSGTGGFTDTQYF
v_gene: TRBV28; d_gene: TRBD2; abundance: NA; j_gene: TRBJ2-6; CDR3nt: TGTGCCAGCAGTCCTCTGCGGGGGTCTGGGGCCAACGTCCTGACTTTC; CDR3aa: CASSPLRGSGANVLTF
v_gene: TRBV9; d_gene: TRBD2; abundance: NA; j_gene: TRBJ2-2; CDR3nt: TGTGCCAGCAGCGTCGGACTAGTTGGCACCGGGGAGCTGTTTTTT; CDR3aa: CASSVGLVGTGELFF
v_gene: TRBV6-5; d_gene: NA; abundance: once; j_gene: TRBJ1-1; CDR3nt: TGTGCCAGCAGGTTGGGGGGGGTAGAAGCTTTCTTT; CDR3aa: CASRLGGVEAFF
v_gene: TRBV27; d_gene: TRBD1; abundance: NA; j_gene: TRBJ1-5; CDR3nt: TGTGCCAGCGCGTGGACAGGGGTAGGAGGGAATCAGCCCCAGCATTTT; CDR3aa: CASAWTGVGGNQPQHF
v_gene: TRBV5-4; d_gene: TRBD1; abundance: NA; j_gene: TRBJ1-4; CDR3nt: TGTGCCAGCAGCTTCAACAGGGGTCCTAATGAAAAACTGTTTTTT; CDR3aa: CASSFNRGPNEKLFF
v_gene: TRBV9; d_gene: TRBD1; abundance: NA; j_gene: TRBJ1-2; CDR3nt: TGTGCCAGCAGCGTAGGACAGGGGACGGGGGGCTACACCTTC; CDR3aa: CASSVGQGTGGYTF
v_gene: TRBV5-1; d_gene: TRBD2; abundance: NA; j_gene: TRBJ2-3; CDR3nt: TGCGCCAGCAGCAGACGAGCGGGGGCAAAAGGGGATACGCAGTATTTT; CDR3aa: CASSRRAGAKGDTQYF
v_gene: TRBV6-5; d_gene: TRBD2; abundance: NA; j_gene: TRBJ2-1; CDR3nt: TGTGCCAGCAGCCCCGGGGGGGACTCCTACAATGAGCAGTTCTTC; CDR3aa: CASSPGGDSYNEQFF
v_gene: TRBV5-1; d_gene: TRBD1; abundance: NA; j_gene: TRBJ2-1; CDR3nt: TGCGCCAGCAGCCCGGGACAGGGGGGCTCCTACAATGAGCAGTTCTTC; CDR3aa: CASSPGQGGSYNEQFF
v_gene: TRBV28; d_gene: TRBD2; abundance: NA; j_gene: TRBJ2-7; CDR3nt: TGTGCCAGCAGTTCCCCCCGGGGAGGGAAGGTAGACGAGCAGTACTTC; CDR3aa: CASSSPRGGKVDEQYF
v_gene: TRBV9; d_gene: NA; abundance: NA; j_gene: TRBJ1-5; CDR3nt: TGTGCCAGCAGCGTAGAGGGGAACCGCAATCAGCCCCAGCATTTT; CDR3aa: CASSVEGNRNQPQHF
v_gene: TRBV27; d_gene: TRBD2; abundance: NA; j_gene: TRBJ2-1; CDR3nt: TGTGCCAGCAGTCCGTCGCGGGGGGGGTATCATGAGCAGTTCTTC; CDR3aa: CASSPSRGGYHEQFF
v_gene: TRBV28; d_gene: NA; abundance: once; j_gene: TRBJ2-7; CDR3nt: TGTGCCAGCAGGGAACAGGAAGTCTACGAGCAGTACTTC; CDR3aa: CASREQEVYEQYF
v_gene: TRBV5-1; d_gene: TRBD1; abundance: NA; j_gene: TRBJ1-5; CDR3nt: TGCGCCAGCAGCCCCACGACAGGGGCAGGGCAGCCCCAGCATTTT; CDR3aa: CASSPTTGAGQPQHF
v_gene: TRBV5-4; d_gene: TRBD1; abundance: NA; j_gene: TRBJ1-5; CDR3nt: TGTGCCAGCGCGACCGACAGGGGCCAGCCCCAGCATTTT; CDR3aa: CASATDRGQPQHF
v_gene: TRBV6-1; d_gene: TRBD1; abundance: NA; j_gene: TRBJ2-1; CDR3nt: TGTGCCAGCAGTTATTGGACAGGGGCCAATGAGCAGTTCTTC; CDR3aa: CASSYWTGANEQFF
v_gene: TRBV21-1; d_gene: NA; abundance: NA; j_gene: TRBJ2-7; CDR3nt: TGTGCCAGCAGCATAGCTCCGGACGAGCAGTACTTC; CDR3aa: CASSIAPDEQYF
v_gene: TRBV6-1; d_gene: NA; abundance: few; j_gene: TRBJ1-1; CDR3nt: TGTGCCAGCACTAGAGCTGCTGAAGCTTTCTTT; CDR3aa: CASTRAAEAFF
v_gene: TRBV7-9; d_gene: TRBD1; abundance: NA; j_gene: TRBJ1-6; CDR3nt: TGTGCCAGCAGCCAGACAGGGGATAATTCACCCCTCCACTTT; CDR3aa: CASSQTGDNSPLHF
v_gene: TRBV28; d_gene: TRBD1; abundance: NA; j_gene: TRBJ1-4; CDR3nt: TGTGCCAGCATCGCACCGGGACAGGGTACTGAAAAACTGTTTTTT; CDR3aa: CASIAPGQGTEKLFF
v_gene: TRBV5-6; d_gene: NA; abundance: NA; j_gene: TRBJ2-2; CDR3nt: TGTGCCAGCAACACCAACACCGGGGAGCTGTTTTTT; CDR3aa: CASNTNTGELFF
v_gene: TRBV29-1; d_gene: NA; abundance: NA; j_gene: TRBJ1-1; CDR3nt: TGCAGCGTTGTCGTGTATCGAGGGACTGAAGCTTTCTTT; CDR3aa: CSVVVYRGTEAFF
v_gene: TRBV4-1; d_gene: NA; abundance: NA; j_gene: TRBJ1-4; CDR3nt: TGCGCCAGCAGCCAAGTAGGCACAACAGGAGAAAAACTGTTTTTT; CDR3aa: CASSQVGTTGEKLFF
v_gene: TRBV19; d_gene: TRBD1; abundance: NA; j_gene: TRBJ1-2; CDR3nt: TGTGCCAGTAGTCCAGGGGGGAGACAGGATGGGGACTATGGCTACACCTTC; CDR3aa: CASSPGGRQDGDYGYTF
v_gene: TRBV29-1; d_gene: TRBD1; abundance: NA; j_gene: TRBJ1-1; CDR3nt: TGCAGGGGGGACAGGGGAGTGGGGGACACTGAAGCTTTCTTT; CDR3aa: CRGDRGVGDTEAFF
v_gene: TRBV27; d_gene: TRBD1; abundance: NA; j_gene: TRBJ2-7; CDR3nt: TGTGCCAGCAGTCCGGGACAGACCTACGAGCAGTACTTC; CDR3aa: CASSPGQTYEQYF
v_gene: TRBV28; d_gene: NA; abundance: NA; j_gene: TRBJ1-3; CDR3nt: TGTGCCAGCCTTAGAAACACCATATATTTT; CDR3aa: CASLRNTIYF
v_gene: TRBV7-6; d_gene: NA; abundance: NA; j_gene: TRBJ1-3; CDR3nt: TGTGCCAGCAGCTTAGTATCACAGGGTGGAAACACCATATATTTT; CDR3aa: CASSLVSQGGNTIYF
v_gene: TRBV5-1; d_gene: TRBD1; abundance: NA; j_gene: TRBJ2-6; CDR3nt: TGCGCCAGCAGCTTGGCTACAGGGGGTTCCGGGGCCAACGTCCTGACTTTC; CDR3aa: CASSLATGGSGANVLTF
v_gene: TRBV6-1; d_gene: NA; abundance: few; j_gene: TRBJ1-1; CDR3nt: TGTGCCAGCAGTGAGGGGGGTAACACTGAAGCTTTCTTT; CDR3aa: CASSEGGNTEAFF